The T cell receptor beta chain under discussion was sequenced for a study of cytotoxic CD8 clonotypes in ibrutinib-treated CLL. Study-level information: The sample average was approximately 260,000 productive templates and tens of thousands of productive rearrangements. Findings and limits, study-wide: Baseline levels were approached again at progression, after clonality had risen at ibrutinib response.

Germline CDR1 is MGHRA and CDR2 is YSYEKL. Trimming removed 1 base at V and 0 bases at J, with 7 bases between. The CDR3 covers 14 residues. Concerning this clone: Its antigen remains unidentified.

Clones were sequenced by immunoSEQ multiplex PCR, and TCRdb holds only the in-frame ones, with some missing. The sample holds 200,000 to 250,000 clones, roughly three quarters seen once. The rearrangement links TRBV4-1 to TRBJ2-7; D perhaps matches TRBD1 (5 bases). Material: PBMCs, obtained after 12 months of ibrutinib treatment. This TCR was sampled from a human donor with chronic lymphocytic leukemia. The CDR3 region is CASSQVTVSYEQYF. The CDR3 region has the DNA TGCGCCAGCAGCCAAGTGACAGTCTCCTACGAGCAGTACTTC.